A selection of T cell receptor beta chains follows, all from one sample in a study of cytomegalovirus exposure and HLA in healthy donors. TCRdb's table, derived via immunoSEQ multiplex PCR, lists solely in-frame clones and lacks some. This sample contains about 120,000 clones. Sequencing was carried out using PBMCs. These receptors originate from a man aged 18 to 29 in good health and CMV-seronegative. Each CDR3 is given with its conserved first and last residue. The D gene is left open where the match is weak.

>.|TRBV6-1|TRBJ1-5
TGTGCCAGCAGTGAAGCGCTGGCCCCAAGGCCCCAGCATTTT
CASSEALAPRPQHF
>.|TRBV19|TRBJ2-7
TGTGCCAGTAGCTCTGACACCTATCCCTACGAGCAGTACTTC
CASSSDTYPYEQYF
>.|TRBV9|TRBJ2-5
TGTGCCAGCAGCGAATTCGAGGAGAGGGAGACCCAGTACTTC
CASSEFEERETQYF
>TRBD2|TRBV10-1|TRBJ2-1
TGCGCCAGCAGTGAGGATCTAGCGGGCAATGAGCAGTTCTTC
CASSEDLAGNEQFF
>.|TRBV25-1|TRBJ1-6
TGTGCCAGCAGTAGCGCAGGGGTGAATTCACCCCTCCACTTT
CASSSAGVNSPLHF
>.|TRBV27|TRBJ2-1
TGTGCCAGCAGTCTCCTCGGTACTTACAATGAGCAGTTCTTC
CASSLLGTYNEQFF
>TRBD1|TRBV7-9|TRBJ1-4
TGTGCCAGCAGCCGCACAGGGGGCGACGAAAAACTGTTTTTT
CASSRTGGDEKLFF
>.|TRBV6-1|TRBJ2-7
TGTGCCAGCAGTGATACAGGGACCCCTTACGAGCAGTACTTC
CASSDTGTPYEQYF
>.|TRBV15|TRBJ2-3
TGTGCCACCAGCAGATCGCCCGGGGATACGCAGTATTTT
CATSRSPGDTQYF
>TRBD1|TRBV5-4|TRBJ2-7
TGTGCCAGCAGCTTTTCCGGGACAGGGGCTTACGAGCAGTACTTC
CASSFSGTGAYEQYF
>.|TRBV27|TRBJ2-7
TGTGCCAGCAGTTTATTCGGCGGAGGCGCCTACGAGCAGTACTTC
CASSLFGGGAYEQYF
>TRBD2|TRBV25-1|TRBJ2-5
TGTGCCAGCAGTTTCCGGACTAGCGGGGTACAAGAGACCCAGTACTTC
CASSFRTSGVQETQYF
>.|TRBV2|TRBJ2-7
TGTGCCAGCAGTCGCGACAGGAACTCCTACGAGCAGTACTTC
CASSRDRNSYEQYF
>TRBD1|TRBV30|TRBJ1-3
TGTGCCTGGGCTCAAGACAGGGCCGAACTCGGAAACACCATATATTTT
CAWAQDRAELGNTIYF
>.|TRBV27|TRBJ2-5
TGTGCCAGCATCCTATCATGGGGGCCCCAAAGGAGAGAGACCCAGTACTTC
CASILSWGPQRRETQYF
>TRBD1|TRBV7-3|TRBJ2-7
TGTGCCAGCAGCCCGGGACAGGGAAGGACCTACGAGCAGTACTTC
CASSPGQGRTYEQYF
>TRBD2|TRBV30|TRBJ2-1
TGTGCCTGGGGAGACGGGACTAGTAGGAACAATGAGCAGTTCTTC
CAWGDGTSRNNEQFF
>.|TRBV10-1|TRBJ2-1
TGCGCCAGCAGTGTACGAATTGAGTCGGAGCAGTTCTTC
CASSVRIESEQFF
>TRBD1|TRBV6-1|TRBJ1-1
TGTGCCAGCAGGGGACAGGGAGGCACTGAAGCTTTCTTT
CASRGQGGTEAFF
>.|TRBV7-8|TRBJ2-5
TGTGCCAGCAGCTTAGATCGCAGGGCGACCCAGTACTTC
CASSLDRRATQYF